This TCR beta chain is drawn from a study of blood T cell repertoires in COVID-19. Overall study: The origin of the acute and convalescent COVID-19 samples was the United States, Italy and Spain. In each case, the material was cDNA or gDNA derived from T cells, B-cell-depleted T cells, or PBMCs.

From germline, CDR1 is SQVTM and CDR2 ANQGSEA. The V end lost 1 base, the J end lost 0 bases, and 15 bases lay between the germline ends. There are 16 residues in the CDR3. In the study's own analysis: Amplified reference gene primers provided the basis for estimating nucleated cell counts. Using immunoSEQ multiplex PCR, the repertoire was profiled, and TCRdb retains in-frame clones only, with some absent. V and J calls and clone size follow that table, whereas D and trimming were derived from the DNA. The data hold about 34,000 clones, with approximately 81% observed a single time. The source of this sequence is a human donor with acute or convalescent COVID-19. The donor label of this sample is uncertain. Sample: peripheral blood. The chain uses TRBV29-1 and TRBJ1-2, with D possibly being TRBD1 (5 bases). The chain's CDR3 is CSVEGGGVGANYGYTF. CDR3 in DNA: TGCAGCGTTGAAGGGGGAGGGGTGGGAGCTAACTATGGCTACACCTTC.